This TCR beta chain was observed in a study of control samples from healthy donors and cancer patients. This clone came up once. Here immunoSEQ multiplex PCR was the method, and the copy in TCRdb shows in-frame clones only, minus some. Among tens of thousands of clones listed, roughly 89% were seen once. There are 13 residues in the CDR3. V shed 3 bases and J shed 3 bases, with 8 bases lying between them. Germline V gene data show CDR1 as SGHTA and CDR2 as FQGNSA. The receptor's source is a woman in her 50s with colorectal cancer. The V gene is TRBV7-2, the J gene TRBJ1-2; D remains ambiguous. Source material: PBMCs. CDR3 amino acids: CASSFGEDYGYTF. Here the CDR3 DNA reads TGTGCCAGCAGCTTTGGAGAAGACTATGGCTACACCTTC.